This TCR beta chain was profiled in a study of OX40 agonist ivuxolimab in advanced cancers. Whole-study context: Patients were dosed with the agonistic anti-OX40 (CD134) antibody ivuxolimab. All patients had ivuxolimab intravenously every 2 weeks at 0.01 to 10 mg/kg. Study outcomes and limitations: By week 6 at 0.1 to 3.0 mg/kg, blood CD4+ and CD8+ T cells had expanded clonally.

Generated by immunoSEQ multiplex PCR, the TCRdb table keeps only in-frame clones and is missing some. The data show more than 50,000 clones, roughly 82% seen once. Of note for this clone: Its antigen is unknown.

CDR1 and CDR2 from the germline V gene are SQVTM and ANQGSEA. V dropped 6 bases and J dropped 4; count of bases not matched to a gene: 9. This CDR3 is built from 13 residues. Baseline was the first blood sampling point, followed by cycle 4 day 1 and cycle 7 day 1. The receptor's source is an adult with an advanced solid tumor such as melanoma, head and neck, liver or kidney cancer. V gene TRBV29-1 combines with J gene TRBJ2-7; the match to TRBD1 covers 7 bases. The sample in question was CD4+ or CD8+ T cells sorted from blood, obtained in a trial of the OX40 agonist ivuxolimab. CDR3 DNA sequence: TGCAGCGTCCAGACAGGGCAGCAATACGAGCAGTACTTC. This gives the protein CSVQTGQQYEQYF.